This T cell receptor (beta chain) was recovered during a study of T cell responses to AZD1222 COVID-19 vaccine (dated by TCRdb to the early 2020s). For the study in its entirety: A total of over 230 trial participants underwent TCR sequencing, of whom 207 received two doses of AZD1222 and approximately 25 received two doses of the MenACWY control vaccine. Trial participants were enrolled into age subgroups of 18-55, 56-69 and 70-plus years, which contained 148, 28 and 57 TCR-sequenced participants, respectively.

Overall study results and their limits: Because no day 14 peak-response samples were available, the repertoires could be characterized only after the peak T cell response. The 56-69-year group was small, and its depth increase did not reach significance, likely because of low power. Only a handful of AZD1222 recipients were SARS-CoV-2 seropositive at baseline, limiting conclusions about previously exposed vaccinees. Participants were mostly white British and included more females than males, and it was suggested by the authors that clonal diversity may have been underestimated. Vaccine-associated CD4 TCRs spanned the whole spike protein, with dominant responses in regions 160-218 and 743-854. A significant rise in spike-specific TCR breadth and depth was observed after two AZD1222 doses relative to day 0 and relative to MenACWY recipients. Reportedly, almost half of the unique spike-specific TCRs recognized epitopes lying outside the regions that are mutated in the B.1.351 and B.1.1.7 variants.

The CDR3 regions of human TCRbeta chains were subjected to immunosequencing. The published analysis was carried out like this. TCRs in the repertoires were matched against a reference library of SARS-CoV-2-specific TCRs that had been generated with the MIRA antigen-specificity platform. Breadth was defined as the fraction of unique TCRs that were SARS-CoV-2-associated, and depth was defined as the fraction of total T cells that were SARS-CoV-2-associated. Using the MIRA data, each spike-specific TCR was mapped to the spike region that the TCR reacts to and placed in a CD4 or CD8 class. Log10-transformed breadth and depth values were compared by one-way ANOVA with Sidak's multiple comparisons tests. The immuneACCESS repertoire file appears here via TCRdb, limited to in-frame rearrangements. These files lack a portion of the clones; in checked studies, under half of the deficit traces to unresolved V genes, and the cause of the others is not known. V and J calls and clone size are copied from that table; D and trimming were computed from the DNA. The table for this sample lists more than 85,000 clones; about 94% of them were counted only once. The leading ten clones occupy about 3% of the sample.

Reading from cysteine to phenylalanine, the CDR3 counts 12 amino acids. This entry keeps only the CDR3 DNA: 36 bases, framed from base 1. The CDR1 and CDR2 encoded by the germline V gene are SGHDN and FVKESK. The V and J ends are trimmed by 6 bases and 10 bases, leaving 15 bases between them. As to this clone: The antigen this receptor binds is unknown. No base qualities exist here, and no much larger clone lies one base off it.

The sample's time point label is to be understood as: about 28 days (+/-7) after the second vaccine dose. AZD1222 recipients with second doses at about 4 weeks or about 12 weeks were pooled, because spike-specific TCR depth and breadth did not differ between schedules. Vaccinee samples came from UK trials COV001 and COV002, including a single-blind randomized controlled phase 2/3 trial of AZD1222 (ChAdOx1 nCoV-19) in healthy adults. Trial participant PBMC samples were collected at day 0 and day 28 after the second dose for TCRbeta chain sequencing. Recombination connected TRBV14 to TRBJ1-1, with no confidently assigned D gene. The receptor was derived from an adult who received the AZD1222 COVID-19 vaccine. Sample: peripheral blood, taken 28 days after the second AZD1222 dose. The DNA sequence is given as TGTGCCAGCAGTCTGGGAACCCTCGGAGCTTTCTTT. Its protein is CASSLGTLGAFF.